The sequence of this T cell receptor (beta chain) was determined in a study of shared clonotypes between healthy human individuals. Study details: Per donor, three plates held CD4 naive cells, three held CD4 memory, two held CD8 naive and one held CD8 memory. Overall study findings and caveats: Sampling used blood alone; tissue repertoires probably differ.

As regards this clone: Its antigen is unidentified.

Deep-level settings were used for running the assay. Clones were sequenced by immunoSEQ multiplex PCR, and TCRdb holds only the in-frame ones, with some missing. The sample lists some 680,000 clones, approximately 73% occurring once. J lost 6 bases, V lost 2 bases, and 6 bases had no gene match. CDR3 size: 13 residues. Germline V lookup: CDR1 GTSNPN, CDR2 SVGIG (reference sequence). This chain joins TRBV30 and TRBJ1-1; TRBD1 agrees at 7 bases. The TCR was taken from a woman in her 30s in good health. Sequencing used memory CD4+ T cells sorted from blood. Subset here: CD45RA-negative fraction. The CDR3 DNA is TGTGCCTGGAGTCCCCAGGGACAGTCTGAAGCTTTCTTT. This codes for CAWSPQGQSEAFF.